One sample yielded the 31 T cell receptor beta chains listed below, sequenced in a study of blood T cell repertoires in COVID-19. Assay used: immunoSEQ multiplex PCR; TCRdb lists only in-frame clones, some missing. The table records some 96,000 clones, around 88% of them present only once. Sequencing was done on a sample of peripheral blood. These receptors were collected from a human donor in a cohort sampled during active COVID-19.

This clone was detected once. This chain uses TRBV7-9 with TRBJ1-6; no definite D call. CDR3 length: 15 residues. V lost 6 bases to trimming and J lost 6 bases, with 15 bases between them. Per the germline V gene, CDR1 is SEHNR and CDR2 is FQNEAQ (reference sequence). CDR3 sequence reads: CASSYLGQSNSPLHF. The CDR3 nucleotides are TGTGCCAGCAGTTACCTTGGGCAGTCTAATTCACCCCTCCACTTT.

V gene TRBV14 combines with J gene TRBJ2-1; tentative D call: TRBD2 (6 bases). This CDR3 comprises 13 residues. The germline V gene encodes CDR1 SGHDN and CDR2 FVKESK. With 4 bases removed from V and 4 bases from J, the gap between germline ends came to 8 bases. The CDR3 sequence: CASSLGSYNEQFF. The CDR3 DNA sequence: TGTGCCAGCAGCCTCGGGAGTTACAATGAGCAGTTCTTC.

The chain has TRBV19 and TRBJ2-4; maybe TRBD2 (5 bases). There are 13 residues in the CDR3. V was cut by 0 bases and J by 7 bases, with 7 bases left in between. Germline CDR1 reads LNHDA; CDR2 reads SQIVND (reference sequence). The CDR3 nucleotides read TGTGCCAGTAGTATAGATCGGACTAACATTCAGTACTTC. The encoded protein is CASSIDRTNIQYF.

The chain combines TRBV28 with TRBJ2-5; D is ambiguous. CDR1 and CDR2 from the germline V gene are MDHEN and SYDVKM. V was trimmed by 2 bases and J by 5 bases, leaving 12 bases between them. The CDR3 is 14 amino acids. The CDR3 DNA sequence: TGTGCCAGCAGTTTACCCGAACGGCGGGAGACCCAGTACTTC. Protein: CASSLPERRETQYF.

The chain joins TRBV6-5 to TRBJ1-4; D is possibly TRBD1 (5 bases). The CDR3 has 14 residues. V gave up 6 bases and J gave up 4 bases, with 12 bases separating them. Germline CDR1 MNHEY, CDR2 SVGAGI. The DNA of the CDR3 is TGTGCCAGCAGGACACAGGAGATTAATGAAAAACTGTTTTTT. This encodes CASRTQEINEKLFF.

J is TRBJ2-5 and V is TRBV27, with D tentatively TRBD2 (6 bases). V lost 1 base to trimming and J lost 2 bases, with 8 bases between them. The CDR3 has 14 residues. The germline CDR1 and CDR2 sequences are MNHEY and SMNVEV (reference sequence). For the CDR3, the DNA is TGTGCCAGCAGTTTATGGGGGAGGCAAGAGACCCAGTACTTC. Encoded protein: CASSLWGRQETQYF.

This chain links TRBV9 with TRBJ2-3, with a tentative D call TRBD2 (6 bases). Germline V gives CDR1 SGDLS, CDR2 YYNGEE. The CDR3 runs 16 residues. The V end lost 0 bases, the J end lost 3 bases, and 14 bases lay between the germline ends. The CDR3 protein is CASSVAPLGGTDTQYF. As DNA, the CDR3 is TGTGCCAGCAGCGTAGCCCCCCTGGGGGGAACAGATACGCAGTATTTT.

The chain employs TRBV9 and TRBJ2-1, with TRBD2 matching 8 bases. Germline values: CDR1 SGDLS, CDR2 YYNGEE. Trimming at V came to 3 bases and at J to 4 bases, leaving 6 bases not matched to a gene. The CDR3 totals 15 residues. The CDR3 reads CASSGTSGHYNEQFF. The CDR3 bases are TGTGCCAGCAGCGGAACTAGCGGACATTACAATGAGCAGTTCTTC.

This chain links TRBV3-1 (or the pseudogene TRBV3-2) with TRBJ1-2, with TRBD1 matching over 7 bases. Germline V lookup: CDR1 LGHDT, CDR2 YNNKEL (reference sequence). CDR3 length: 13 amino acids. The trim removed 8 bases at V and 4 bases at J, leaving 7 bases unmatched. The DNA for the CDR3 is TGTGCCAGCTCAACAGGGGAGGTCTATGGCTACACCTTC. This codes for CASSTGEVYGYTF.

The chain recombines TRBV7-9 with TRBJ2-1; 7 bases are a match to TRBD2. The CDR3 totals 16 residues. The V and J ends lost 2 bases and 5 bases, in that order; junction bases with no gene match: 9. Germline V gene sequence: CDR1 SEHNR, CDR2 FQNEAQ (reference sequence). The CDR3 loop is CASSLPELARDNEQFF. In nucleotides, the CDR3 is TGTGCCAGCAGCTTACCAGAACTAGCGAGAGACAATGAGCAGTTCTTC.

This chain links TRBV4-1 with TRBJ1-5; 7 positions agree with TRBD1. This CDR3 spans 14 amino acids. V gave up 5 bases and J gave up 2 bases; unmatched junction bases: 3. Per the germline V gene, CDR1 is MGHRA and CDR2 is YSYEKL. Here the CDR3 reads CASSRGTGNQPQHF. In DNA, the CDR3 is TGCGCCAGCAGCAGAGGGACAGGCAATCAGCCCCAGCATTTT.

The chain employs TRBV5-5 and TRBJ1-1; D gene unclear. V gave up 2 bases and J gave up 1 base, with 6 bases separating them. The CDR3 consists of 13 residues. Per the germline V gene, CDR1 is SGHKS and CDR2 is YYEKEE (reference sequence). CDR3 DNA: TGTGCCAGCAGCTTTATAGAGAACACTGAAGCTTTCTTT. Translating it yields CASSFIENTEAFF.

In its sample, this clone is medium-sized (0.01 to 0.1%). The chain has TRBV27 and TRBJ2-7, with 8 bases matching TRBD2. The CDR3 extends over 13 amino acids. Germline V gene data show CDR1 as MNHEY and CDR2 as SMNVEV (reference sequence). V lost 10 bases and J lost 1; bases outside the gene matches: 6. In DNA form, the CDR3 reads TGTGCCACCTCGGGAGGGAATTCCTACGAGCAGTACTTC. Its translation is CATSGGNSYEQYF.

The chain recombines TRBV6-2 or TRBV6-3 with TRBJ2-3, with 8 bases that match TRBD1. With 2 bases clipped from V and 4 bases from J, the junction kept 5 bases outside the gene matches. The germline CDR1 and CDR2 sequences are MNHEY and SVGEGT. This CDR3 is 15 amino acids long. CDR3 in amino acids: CASSYPLQGADTQYF. In DNA form, the CDR3 reads TGTGCCAGCAGTTACCCCTTACAGGGGGCAGATACGCAGTATTTT.

The chain is built from TRBV5-6 and TRBJ2-7, with TRBD1 identical over 8 bases. The CDR3 is made up of 15 amino acids. Germline loops: CDR1 SGHDT, CDR2 YYEEEE. V shed 0 bases, J shed 4 bases, and the junction held 6 bases outside the gene matches. Here the CDR3 DNA reads TGTGCCAGCAGCTTGGGGACAGGGAATGGGTACGAGCAGTACTTC. Translated, it gives CASSLGTGNGYEQYF. The full variable domain, with the rest looked up from reference TRBV5-6 and TRBJ2-7, is DAGVTQSPTHLIKTRGQQVTLRCSPKSGHDTVSWYQQALGQGPQFIFQYYEEEERQRGNFPDRFSGHQFPNYSSELNVNALLLGDSALYLCASSLGTGNGYEQYFGPGTRLTVT.

The V and J genes are TRBV11-3 and TRBJ2-1; D is uncertain. The CDR3 covers 14 residues. With 4 bases removed from V and 3 bases from J, the gap between germline ends came to 10 bases. Germline CDR1 SGHNT, CDR2 YENEEA. The DNA of the CDR3 is TGTGCCAGCAGCTACAGCTTCGACTACAATGAGCAGTTCTTC. This translates into CASSYSFDYNEQFF.

The chain carries TRBV7-3 and TRBJ2-1; 13 bases line up with TRBD2. V lost 3 bases to trimming and J lost 6 bases; unmatched junction nucleotides: 2. This CDR3 contains 15 residues. Germline V lookup: CDR1 SGHTA, CDR2 FQGTGA. The chain's CDR3 is CASSFGTSGTNEQFF. The CDR3 nucleotides read TGTGCCAGCAGCTTCGGGACTAGCGGGACCAATGAGCAGTTCTTC.

This clone was observed a single time. This chain uses TRBV3-1 (or the pseudogene TRBV3-2) with TRBJ2-2, with 8 nucleotides matching TRBD2. Trimming removed 1 base from V and 5 bases from J; junction bases left unmatched: 9. This CDR3 region has 17 residues. Germline V gives CDR1 LGHDT, CDR2 YNNKEL (reference sequence). CDR3 in amino acids: CASSQGSGGPATGELFF. The DNA of the CDR3 is TGTGCCAGCAGCCAAGGCTCGGGAGGGCCGGCAACCGGGGAGCTGTTTTTT.

The chain recombines TRBV3-1 (or the pseudogene TRBV3-2) with TRBJ1-6; 8 nucleotides align to TRBD1. Unmatched junction bases numbered 5, after V lost 3 bases and J lost 10 bases. This CDR3 spans 14 amino acids. Germline V gene sequence: CDR1 LGHDT, CDR2 YNNKEL (reference sequence). CDR3 region: CASSQGQDNSPLHF. The CDR3 DNA is TGTGCCAGCAGCCAGGGACAGGACAACTCACCCCTCCACTTT.

The genes are TRBV29-1 and TRBJ1-5; D not certain. Trimming shortened V by 0 bases and J by 4 bases, and 7 bases separated the two germline ends. The CDR3 is 13 residues long. The germline V gene has CDR1 SQVTM and CDR2 ANQGSEA. The CDR3 sequence is CSVEENSNQPQHF. CDR3 coding DNA: TGCAGCGTTGAAGAAAACTCTAATCAGCCCCAGCATTTT.

The V call is TRBV6-5, the J call TRBJ2-7; 8 nucleotides agree with TRBD2. There are 15 residues in the CDR3. Germline V CDR1 and CDR2: MNHEY, SVGAGI. V shed 0 bases and J 5 bases; nucleotides not matched to a gene: 6. CDR3 region: CASSYSAGRAHEQYF. The CDR3 nucleotides are TGTGCCAGCAGTTACTCCGCCGGGAGGGCCCACGAGCAGTACTTC.

This clone was found a few times. The rearrangement links TRBV18 to TRBJ1-2; D is ambiguous. This CDR3 spans 14 amino acids. V gave up 3 bases and J gave up 8 bases, with 16 bases separating them. Germline loops: CDR1 KGHSH, CDR2 LQKENI. CDR3 in DNA: TGTGCCAGCTCACCGGCCCAGCCTCTCGGGGGCTACACCTTC. Amino acid sequence: CASSPAQPLGGYTF.

The genes are TRBV5-1 and TRBJ1-1; D possibly corresponds to TRBD1 (5 bases). The CDR3 has 14 amino acids. Trimming took off 3 bases at V and 0 bases at J, with 9 bases between the two ends. CDR1 is SGHRS and CDR2 is YFSETQ in the germline V gene. CDR3 in amino acids: CASSYRQLNTEAFF. The CDR3 bases are TGCGCCAGCAGCTACCGACAGTTGAACACTGAAGCTTTCTTT. The whole variable domain, remainder taken from reference TRBV5-1 and TRBJ1-1, is KAGVTQTPRYLIKTRGQQVTLSCSPISGHRSVSWYQQTPGQGLQFLFEYFSETQRNKGNFPGRFSGRQFSNSRSEMNVSTLELGDSALYLCASSYRQLNTEAFFGQGTRLTVV.

The chain employs TRBV24-1 and TRBJ1-5; the D gene is possibly TRBD1 (5 bases). Germline assignment: CDR1 KGHDR and CDR2 SFDVKD. V was pared by 2 bases and J by 9 bases, with 13 bases between. The length of the CDR3 is 14 residues. CDR3: CATSDSGGLRPQHF. CDR3 bases: TGTGCCACCAGTGATTCGGGGGGGTTGCGGCCCCAGCATTTT.

The chain joins TRBV10-1 to TRBJ2-3; D is perhaps TRBD1 (5 bases). CDR1 WNHNN and CDR2 SYGVQD come from the germline V gene (reference sequence). Trimming pared 4 bases from V and 6 bases from J, leaving 11 bases between. CDR3 length equals 13 residues. For the CDR3, the DNA is TGCGCCAGCAGTGTCAGGGATGCGGATACGCAGTATTTT. It yields the protein CASSVRDADTQYF.

This rearrangement joins TRBV15 to TRBJ2-3; the match to TRBD2 covers 8 bases. Losses at the gene ends were 0 bases for V and 11 bases for J; bases not matched to a gene: 7. Germline-derived CDR1 and CDR2 are LNHNV and YYDKDF (reference sequence). This CDR3 has 14 residues. This CDR3 reads CATSRDIVLAGQYF. The CDR3 DNA reads TGTGCCACCAGCAGAGATATCGTTCTAGCGGGGCAGTATTTT.

The rearrangement links TRBV6-5 to TRBJ2-7, with unresolved D. This CDR3 spans 14 amino acids. Trimming pared 2 bases from V and 8 bases from J, leaving 16 bases between. Germline-derived CDR1 and CDR2 are MNHEY and SVGAGI. CDR3 DNA: TGTGCCAGCAGTTACCCGACCCAGGTGGAAAAGCAGTACTTC. Translated: CASSYPTQVEKQYF.

The rearrangement links TRBV11-2 to TRBJ2-5; D is unresolved. CDR1 is SGHAT and CDR2 is FQNNGV in the germline V gene. The CDR3 consists of 14 residues. V was trimmed by 6 bases and J by 7 bases, leaving 18 bases between them. CDR3 sequence (DNA): TGTGCCAGCAGGGAGCCCGGTACCCCGGGGACCCAGTACTTC. Translation: CASREPGTPGTQYF. Drawing the rest from reference TRBV11-2 and TRBJ2-5, the complete variable domain is EAGVAQSPRYKIIEKRQSVAFWCNPISGHATLYWYQQILGQGPKLLIQFQNNGVVDDSQLPKDRFSAERLKGVDSTLKIQPAKLEDSAVYLCASREPGTPGTQYFGPGTRLLVL.

The gene calls are TRBV5-1 and TRBJ1-4, with D uncertain. The length of the CDR3 is 15 residues. V was shortened by 0 bases and J by 8 bases, with 14 bases between the two germline ends. Germline CDR1 SGHRS, CDR2 YFSETQ. CDR3 residues: CASSLGPGPGEKLFF. The CDR3 region has the DNA TGCGCCAGCAGCTTGGGTCCGGGCCCGGGGGAAAAACTGTTTTTT. The full variable domain, completed using reference TRBV5-1 and TRBJ1-4, is KAGVTQTPRYLIKTRGQQVTLSCSPISGHRSVSWYQQTPGQGLQFLFEYFSETQRNKGNFPGRFSGRQFSNSRSEMNVSTLELGDSALYLCASSLGPGPGEKLFFGSGTQLSVL.

The chain couples TRBV11-2 to TRBJ2-5; D is possibly TRBD2 (6 bases). Trimming pared 2 bases from V and 7 bases from J, leaving 23 bases between. Germline CDR1 and CDR2: SGHAT and FQNNGV. The CDR3 runs 17 residues. The CDR3 here is CASSLSLRGIHPGTQYF. The DNA of the CDR3 is TGTGCCAGCAGCTTATCCCTGCGCGGGATCCACCCCGGGACCCAGTACTTC. The variable domain in full, completed from reference TRBV11-2 and TRBJ2-5, reads EAGVAQSPRYKIIEKRQSVAFWCNPISGHATLYWYQQILGQGPKLLIQFQNNGVVDDSQLPKDRFSAERLKGVDSTLKIQPAKLEDSAVYLCASSLSLRGIHPGTQYFGPGTRLLVL.

V usage is TRBV6-5 and J usage is TRBJ2-5; D may be TRBD2 (5 bases). Germline V gene data show CDR1 as MNHEY and CDR2 as SVGAGI. This CDR3 contains 13 residues. The V end lost 7 bases, the J end lost 7 bases, and 16 bases lay between the germline ends. The CDR3 region is CASTLTRDGTQYF. CDR3 coding DNA: TGTGCCAGCACTCTTACGAGGGATGGGACCCAGTACTTC.